This TCR beta chain was captured by sequencing in a study of regulatory T cells in long-lasting Graves disease. Through Arm-PCR of CDR3 regions and iRepertoire HTBI primers, TCR beta libraries were built. In the source study's methods: Identified segments across samples numbered roughly 62 TRBV and more than 12 TRBJ. TCRdb independently ran MiXCR on the multiplex PCR reads; one entry per CDR3 protein. TCRdb's processing, not the authors', yielded these V and J calls. Of about 530,000 distinct CDR3 sequences listed, roughly 15% were seen once; the top ten hold 20% to 25%. Germline V gives CDR1 MNHNS, CDR2 SASEGT. V lost 7 bases to trimming and J lost 0 bases, with 18 bases between them. The CDR3 extends over 16 amino acids. This clonotype was detected many times. Time point denoted: newly diagnosed GD, antithyroid drugs for less than 3 months. Making the TCR library involved RNA that had been extracted from PBMCs.

Separately, the same data were catalogued under a study of T cells in Graves' hyperthyroidism and ophthalmopathy.

Sequencing used peripheral blood mononuclear cells (PBMCs), obtained at new diagnosis, from a patient treated with antithyroid drugs. This TCR was sampled from a woman aged 35-65 years with Graves disease. The chain links TRBV6-1 to TRBJ1-1; D not certain. The CDR3 DNA is TGTGCCAGCATTCCGACTAGAAACTTGGTGAACACTGAAGCTTTCTTT. Translated, it gives CASIPTRNLVNTEAFF.